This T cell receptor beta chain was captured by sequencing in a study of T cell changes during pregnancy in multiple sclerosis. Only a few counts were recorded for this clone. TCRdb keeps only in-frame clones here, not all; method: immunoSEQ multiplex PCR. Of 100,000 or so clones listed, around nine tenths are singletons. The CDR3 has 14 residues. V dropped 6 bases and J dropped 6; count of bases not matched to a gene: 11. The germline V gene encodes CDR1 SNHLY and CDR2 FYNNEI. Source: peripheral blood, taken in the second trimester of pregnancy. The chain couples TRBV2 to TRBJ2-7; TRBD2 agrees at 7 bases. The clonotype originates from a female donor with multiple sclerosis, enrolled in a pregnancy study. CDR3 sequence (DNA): TGTGCCAGCAGGTCGGCTCGACTAGCCGTCGAGCAGTACTTC. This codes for CASRSARLAVEQYF.